This T cell receptor (beta chain) stems from a study of T cell clonotyping in hematopoietic cell transplantation. Regarding the study as a whole: Recipient TCR diversity dropped after transplant; expanded clonotypes rose from day 30 to 180.

Some clones are missing from TCRdb's copy, which holds only in-frame ones; the method was immunoSEQ multiplex PCR. The sample has tens of thousands of clones; almost 97% are singletons. Time point here: recipient sample about 28 days before transplant, after cytoreduction. Samples: about 28 days before transplant, then days 30, 100 and 180 after. Deletions cut 3 bases from V and 1 base from J, with 10 bases between. This CDR3 has 14 residues. Germline assignment: CDR1 SGHTA and CDR2 FQGNSA. Comments on this clone: Its antigen is unidentified.

Source: peripheral blood mononuclear cells, taken before stem cell transplant. V is TRBV7-2 and J is TRBJ2-7, with D possibly being TRBD2 (5 bases). This TCR derives from a woman in her forties or fifties with acute myeloid leukemia. Some clones in this sample may be carry-over from other donors' samples. In DNA form, the CDR3 reads TGTGCCAGCAGCTTCTTGGGGAGATCCTACGAGCAGTACTTC. As protein: CASSFLGRSYEQYF. Looking up the rest from reference TRBV7-2 and TRBJ2-7 gives the full variable domain: GAGVSQSPSNKVTEKGKDVELRCDPISGHTALYWYRQSLGQGLEFLIYFQGNSAPDKSGLPSDRFSAERTGGSVSTLTIQRTQQEDSAVYLCASSFLGRSYEQYFGPGTRLTVT.